This TCR beta chain is drawn from a study of response to subunit inactivated influenza vaccine. CDR1 and CDR2 (germline): KGHSH, LQKENI. The V gene end was trimmed by 3 bases and the J gene end by 0 bases; junction bases not matched to a gene: 7. The length of the CDR3 is 16 residues. This clonotype showed up many times. One entry per CDR3 protein results from TCRdb running MiXCR on the RT-PCR reads. The sample includes about 570,000 distinct CDR3 sequences, roughly 12% seen only once; the top ten take more than 9.5%. The same sample was also studied in work on T cells expressing NK-cell markers. Per that paper: UMIs were included in TCR beta cDNA generated by 5'RACE template switching. For several donors, the dominant NKG2C+ clonotypes made up about 1.0-8% of their CD8+ T cells.

The sequenced sample was PBMCs from blood, obtained on the day of vaccination. The sequence derives from a man between 45 and 60 years old who received an inactivated influenza vaccine. The chain recombines TRBV18 with TRBJ2-5; TRBD1 aligns across 7 bases. CDR3 sequence (DNA): TGTGCCAGCTCACCGACAGTGGGGACAGACCAAGAGACCCAGTACTTC. Translated: CASSPTVGTDQETQYF.